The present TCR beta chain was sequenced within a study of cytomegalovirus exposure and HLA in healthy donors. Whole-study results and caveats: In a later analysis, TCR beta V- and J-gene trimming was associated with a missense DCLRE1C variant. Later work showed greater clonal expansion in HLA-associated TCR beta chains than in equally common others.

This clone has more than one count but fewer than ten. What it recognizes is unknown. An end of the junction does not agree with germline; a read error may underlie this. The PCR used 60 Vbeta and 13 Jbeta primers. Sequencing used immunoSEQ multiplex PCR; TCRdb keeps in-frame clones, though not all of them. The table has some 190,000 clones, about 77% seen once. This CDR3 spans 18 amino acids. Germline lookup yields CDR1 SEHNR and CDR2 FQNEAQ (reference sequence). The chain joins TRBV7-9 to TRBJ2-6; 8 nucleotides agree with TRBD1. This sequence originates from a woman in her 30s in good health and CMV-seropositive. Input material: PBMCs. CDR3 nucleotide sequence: TGTTCCAGCAGCTTATGGTCAGGGGGCAACTCTGGGGCCAACGTCCTGACTTTC. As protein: CSSSLWSGGNSGANVLTF.